Shown below are 32 T cell receptor beta chains from a single sample sequenced in a study of early T cells in non-severe SARS-CoV-2 infection. Each CDR3 protein gets one entry after TCRdb re-called the 5' RACE reads with MiXCR. In the table there are roughly 60,000 distinct CDR3 sequences, approximately 5.6% of which are singletons. Sequencing was carried out using whole blood. Every receptor here comes from an adult who was a healthcare worker with PCR-confirmed SARS-CoV-2 infection or an uninfected control (not recorded which).

In this sample, this clonotype turned up many times. The CDR3 spells CASSISGRAASYNEQFF. The CDR3 DNA sequence: TGTGCCAGTAGTATAAGCGGGAGGGCGGCGTCCTACAATGAGCAGTTCTTC. This chain joins TRBV19 and TRBJ2-1; TRBD2 matches 10 bases. Per germline, CDR1 LNHDA and CDR2 SQIVND (reference sequence). This CDR3 comprises 17 residues. The trim removed 2 bases at V and 1 base at J, leaving 5 bases unmatched.

This chain's CDR3 is CAWVSGATYNEQFF. CDR3 sequence (DNA): TGTGCCTGGGTTAGCGGGGCCACCTACAATGAGCAGTTCTTC. V usage is TRBV30 and J usage is TRBJ2-1; 8 nucleotides line up with TRBD2. The germline gives CDR1 GTSNPN, CDR2 SVGIG (reference sequence). J gave up 2 bases and V 5 bases, and 5 bases lay outside the gene matches. The CDR3 has 14 residues.

The rearrangement uses TRBV19 and TRBJ2-3; D is possibly TRBD2 (6 bases). The CDR3 loop spans 15 amino acids. Trimming shortened V by 4 bases and J by 4 bases, and 15 bases separated the two germline ends. Germline lookup yields CDR1 LNHDA and CDR2 SQIVND (reference sequence). The CDR3 loop is CASSTAARRADTQYF. The CDR3 nucleotides are TGTGCCAGTAGTACAGCGGCTCGGAGGGCAGATACGCAGTATTTT.

This clonotype was seen repeatedly, ten times or more. V gene TRBV29-1 combines with J gene TRBJ1-6; D remains ambiguous. The CDR3 totals 12 residues. The germline CDR1 and CDR2 sequences are SQVTM and ANQGSEA. Trimming pared 4 bases from V and 10 bases from J, leaving 11 bases between. The CDR3 here is CSVGGAGSPLHF. CDR3 DNA sequence: TGCAGCGTTGGAGGCGCCGGGTCACCCCTCCACTTT. The complete variable domain, with remaining parts taken from reference TRBV29-1 and TRBJ1-6, reads SAVISQKPSRDICQRGTSLTIQCQVDSQVTMMFWYRQQPGQSLTLIATANQGSEATYESGFVIDKFPISRPNLTFSTLTVSNMSPEDSSIYLCSVGGAGSPLHFGNGTRLTVT.

This clonotype was detected ten times or more. The rearrangement links TRBV18 to TRBJ2-3, with D hard to call. V was shortened by 3 bases and J by 3 bases, with 16 bases between the two germline ends. The CDR3 length is 16 residues. Germline assignment: CDR1 KGHSH and CDR2 LQKENI. The CDR3 spells CASSPYDLVGTDTQYF. The DNA of the CDR3 is TGTGCCAGCTCACCCTACGATCTAGTGGGGACAGATACGCAGTATTTT.

This clonotype appeared a few times. CDR3 DNA sequence: TGTGCCAGCAGCCTAACAGAAGGGAATGAGCAGTTCTTC. Its translation: CASSLTEGNEQFF. The V and J genes are TRBV7-2 and TRBJ2-1; no firm D call. Germline V gene sequence: CDR1 SGHTA, CDR2 FQGNSA. The CDR3 contains 13 residues. V lost 5 bases, J lost 7 bases, and 12 bases lay in between.

This clonotype was counted at least ten times. V gene TRBV7-9 combines with J gene TRBJ2-2, with D unresolved. The CDR3 sequence is 12 residues long. Per germline, CDR1 SEHNR and CDR2 FQNEAQ (reference sequence). V shed 4 bases and J shed 3 bases, with 3 bases lying between them. CDR3 loop: CASSSDTGELFF. CDR3 in DNA: TGTGCCAGCAGCTCCGACACCGGGGAGCTGTTTTTT. The whole variable domain, remainder taken from reference TRBV7-9 and TRBJ2-2, is DTGVSQNPRHKITKRGQNVTFRCDPISEHNRLYWYRQTLGQGPEFLTYFQNEAQLEKSRLLSDRFSAERPKGSFSTLEIQRTEQGDSAMYLCASSSDTGELFFGEGSRLTVL.

This clonotype has ten or more counts. J is TRBJ2-1 and V is TRBV7-6, with D unresolved. The CDR3 contains 15 residues. Trimming pared 0 bases from V and 8 bases from J, leaving 14 bases between. Germline CDR1 SGHVS, CDR2 FNYEAQ. CDR3 amino acids: CASSLAVEGLDEQFF. DNA for the CDR3: TGTGCCAGCAGCTTAGCGGTAGAAGGGCTTGATGAGCAGTTCTTC.

The chain carries TRBV4-3 and TRBJ1-2; D not certain. Trimming cost V 3 bases and J 2 bases, with 13 bases left between them. There are 15 residues in the CDR3. Germline V gene sequence: CDR1 LGHNA, CDR2 YSLEER. The chain's CDR3 is CASSQGFEANYGYTF. The CDR3, as DNA: TGCGCCAGCAGCCAGGGATTTGAAGCCAACTATGGCTACACCTTC.

This clonotype was recorded at least ten times. The rearrangement links TRBV4-3 to TRBJ2-3, with 8 bases matching TRBD1. CDR1 is LGHNA and CDR2 is YSLEER in the germline V gene. With V trimmed by 0 bases and J by 2 bases, 13 bases remained unmatched. CDR3 length: 19 residues. The CDR3 DNA follows: TGCGCCAGCAGCCAAGACACCTTCGCGGCAGGGGGCTTCACAGATACGCAGTATTTT. It codes for CASSQDTFAAGGFTDTQYF.

The chain links TRBV5-4 to TRBJ1-2; 12 bases are shared with TRBD1. The CDR3 length is 13 residues. V gave up 4 bases and J gave up 8 bases; unmatched junction bases: 3. Germline CDR1 and CDR2: SGHNT and YYREEE (reference sequence). CDR3 nucleotides: TGTGCCAGCAGCCGGGACAGGGGGCGCGGCTACACCTTC. It translates to CASSRDRGRGYTF.

This clonotype was seen more than once but under ten times. The CDR3 reads CASSLSSGGGTDTQYF. The DNA for the CDR3 is TGTGCCAGCAGCTTGAGTAGCGGGGGTGGCACAGATACGCAGTATTTT. The J gene is TRBJ2-3, the V gene TRBV5-4, with TRBD2 matching 9 bases. With 1 base clipped from V and 1 base from J, the junction kept 4 bases outside the gene matches. The length of the CDR3 is 16 residues. Germline V gene lookup returns CDR1 SGHNT and CDR2 YYREEE (reference sequence).

This clonotype showed up just once. The J gene is TRBJ2-3, the V gene TRBV29-1, with D perhaps matching TRBD2 (6 bases). Trimming stripped 6 bases from V and 0 bases from J, with 13 bases between. There are 14 residues in the CDR3. Germline V CDR1 and CDR2: SQVTM, ANQGSEA. The CDR3 here is CSVALAKSTDTQYF. As DNA, the CDR3 is TGCAGCGTCGCCCTAGCGAAAAGCACAGATACGCAGTATTTT.

The table lists this clonotype with a few counts. The chain joins TRBV27 to TRBJ2-7; 8 positions agree with TRBD2. The CDR3 contains 14 residues. V trimming: 4 bases; J trimming: 5 bases; junction bases outside the gene matches: 7. Germline V gene lookup returns CDR1 MNHEY and CDR2 SMNVEV (reference sequence). In DNA, the CDR3 is TGTGCCAGCAGTTCACCGGGGGGGGCCCACGAGCAGTACTTC. Amino acids: CASSSPGGAHEQYF.

This clonotype was seen only a few times. The chain carries TRBV20-1 and TRBJ2-3; a possible D gene is TRBD2 (5 bases). Trimming removed 6 bases at V and 6 bases at J, with 28 bases between. Germline CDR1 reads DFQATT; CDR2 reads SNEGSKA (reference sequence). CDR3 length equals 17 residues. CDR3 protein: CSATPMSRRLVWDTQYF. The CDR3, as DNA: TGCAGTGCCACGCCCATGTCGCGGAGGTTGGTCTGGGATACGCAGTATTTT.

The chain carries TRBV15 and TRBJ2-6; the D is unclear. The CDR3 runs to 15 residues. Germline V CDR1 and CDR2: LNHNV, YYDKDF (reference sequence). The V and J ends lost 1 base and 2 bases respectively, with 6 bases between them. The CDR3 loop is CATSRVTTGANVLTF. The CDR3 region has the DNA TGTGCCACCAGCAGAGTGACAACTGGGGCCAACGTCCTGACTTTC.

This chain connects TRBV9 to TRBJ2-1, with 13 bases matching TRBD2. There are 19 residues in the CDR3. The trim removed 4 bases at V and 4 bases at J, leaving 14 bases unmatched. Germline-derived CDR1 and CDR2 are SGDLS and YYNGEE. The CDR3 loop is CASSPRTSGRARSYNEQFF. In DNA, the CDR3 is TGTGCCAGCAGCCCCCGGACTAGCGGGAGAGCCCGCTCATACAATGAGCAGTTCTTC.

This clonotype came up a few times. The gene calls are TRBV6-6 and TRBJ1-2; D may be TRBD1 (6 bases). The germline gives CDR1 MNHNY, CDR2 SVGAGI (reference sequence). The germline V and J ends were trimmed by 7 bases and 7 bases, with 19 bases remaining between them. The length of the CDR3 is 14 residues. Here the CDR3 reads CASTNGGAWFGYTF. CDR3 nucleotides: TGTGCCAGCACCAACGGGGGGGCTTGGTTTGGCTACACCTTC.

This clonotype came up many times. The chain is built from TRBV6-1 and TRBJ1-6; unclear D gene. This CDR3 is 16 amino acids long. The germline gives CDR1 MNHNS, CDR2 SASEGT. V shed 7 bases and J shed 6 bases, with 19 bases lying between them. Here the CDR3 DNA reads TGTGCCAGCACCCTCGGCCCCAGAATCCGTAATTCACCCCTCCACTTT. Translated: CASTLGPRIRNSPLHF.

Ten or more counts support this clonotype. J is TRBJ1-2 and V is TRBV12-3 or TRBV12-4; D unclear. V was clipped by 6 bases and J by 5 bases, with 16 bases between them. The CDR3 has 14 residues. CDR3: CASSPGPLGYGYTF. In DNA form, the CDR3 reads TGTGCCAGCAGCCCCGGGCCCTTGGGGTATGGCTACACCTTC.

There are a few counts of this clonotype. This rearrangement joins TRBV6-6 to TRBJ2-7; 10 bases line up with TRBD1. This CDR3 comprises 14 residues. Losses at the gene ends were 6 bases for V and 2 bases for J; bases not matched to a gene: 4. Germline lookup yields CDR1 MNHNY and CDR2 SVGAGI (reference sequence). The CDR3 sequence: CASRPGQGPYEQYF. CDR3 coding DNA: TGTGCCAGCAGGCCGGGACAGGGGCCCTACGAGCAGTACTTC.

The chain recombines TRBV4-1 with TRBJ1-2; D is undetermined. The germline CDR1 and CDR2 sequences are MGHRA and YSYEKL. Trimming stripped 0 bases from V and 4 bases from J, with 6 bases between. CDR3 size: 13 residues. As DNA, the CDR3 is TGCGCCAGCAGCCAAGACCATATCTATGGCTACACCTTC. It translates to CASSQDHIYGYTF.

Ten or more counts support this clonotype. This rearrangement joins TRBV4-1 to TRBJ2-2; D may match TRBD1 or TRBD2 (6 bases each). This CDR3 contains 15 residues. Trimming shortened V by 2 bases and J by 8 bases, and 15 bases separated the two germline ends. Germline CDR1 reads MGHRA; CDR2 reads YSYEKL. CDR3 sequence (DNA): TGCGCCAGCAGCCAACCCCTCCGGGGGCTGGGGGAGCTGTTTTTT. This codes for CASSQPLRGLGELFF.

This clonotype came up many times. The chain combines TRBV27 with TRBJ1-1, with D uncertain. CDR3 size: 15 residues. Trimming cost V 3 bases and J 6 bases, with 17 bases left between them. Germline values: CDR1 MNHEY, CDR2 SMNVEV (reference sequence). DNA for the CDR3: TGTGCCAGCAGTTTGATTCCTCCAGGAAAACCTGAAGCTTTCTTT. Translated: CASSLIPPGKPEAFF.

In its sample, this clonotype was seen many times. The gene calls are TRBV5-1 and TRBJ1-1; D is unclear. The CDR3 is 12 amino acids. Germline CDR1 is SGHRS and CDR2 is YFSETQ. With 0 bases removed from V and 4 bases from J, the gap between germline ends came to 4 bases. CDR3 in DNA: TGCGCCAGCAGCTTGGACCGCACTGAAGCTTTCTTT. This gives the protein CASSLDRTEAFF.

A word on this clonotype: A single base separates this from a much larger clone, so it may be a read error. The chain couples TRBV18 to TRBJ2-5; weak D call: TRBD1 (6 bases). The germline V gene encodes CDR1 KGHSH and CDR2 LQKENI. With 3 bases removed from V and 4 bases from J, the gap between germline ends came to 12 bases. The CDR3 spans 14 residues. CDR3 DNA sequence: TGTGCCAGCTCACCGGGACACCGCCGAGAGACCCAGTACTTC. Translated: CASSPGHRRETQYF. Full variable domain (outside the CDR3, taken from reference TRBV18 and TRBJ2-5): NAGVMQNPRHLVRRRGQEARLRCSPMKGHSHVYWYRQLPEEGLKFMVYLQKENIIDESGMPKERFSAEFPKEGPSILRIQQVVRGDSAAYFCASSPGHRRETQYFGPGTRLLVL.

The V and J genes are TRBV4-1 and TRBJ1-5; D ambiguous. The CDR3 loop spans 15 amino acids. Trimming removed 3 bases at V and 3 bases at J, with 12 bases between. Germline CDR1 is MGHRA and CDR2 is YSYEKL. CDR3 sequence reads: CASSHVGGNNQPQHF. The CDR3 DNA reads as TGCGCCAGCAGCCATGTCGGCGGTAACAATCAGCCCCAGCATTTT.

Ten or more counts support this clonotype. The chain recombines TRBV18 with TRBJ2-2; D is ambiguous. CDR1 is KGHSH, CDR2 LQKENI, per germline. The ends were cut back, 2 bases at V and 7 bases at J, with 20 bases in the middle. The CDR3 has 17 residues. CDR3 residues: CASSPRQAAPRDGELFF. CDR3 coding DNA: TGTGCCAGCTCACCAAGGCAAGCAGCTCCTAGGGACGGGGAGCTGTTTTTT.

This clonotype has just a few counts. The chain joins TRBV5-4 to TRBJ2-1, with D perhaps matching TRBD2 (5 bases). Trimming stripped 3 bases from V and 7 bases from J, with 11 bases between. This CDR3 has 13 amino acids. From germline, CDR1 is SGHNT and CDR2 YYREEE (reference sequence). The chain's CDR3 is CASSSTGENEQFF. The CDR3 DNA reads TGTGCCAGCAGCTCCACTGGGGAGAATGAGCAGTTCTTC.

The chain employs TRBV5-1 and TRBJ2-2; no clear D. The CDR3 has 15 amino acids. The germline gives CDR1 SGHRS, CDR2 YFSETQ. V was clipped by 0 bases and J by 1 base, with 7 bases between them. The CDR3 region has the DNA TGCGCCAGCAGCTTGGATTCCCAGAACACCGGGGAGCTGTTTTTT. Translation gives CASSLDSQNTGELFF. Filled out from reference TRBV5-1 and TRBJ2-2, the complete variable domain reads KAGVTQTPRYLIKTRGQQVTLSCSPISGHRSVSWYQQTPGQGLQFLFEYFSETQRNKGNFPGRFSGRQFSNSRSEMNVSTLELGDSALYLCASSLDSQNTGELFFGEGSRLTVL.

This clonotype was recorded at least ten times. The chain couples TRBV5-1 to TRBJ2-1, with 9 bases aligning to TRBD2. Germline assignment: CDR1 SGHRS and CDR2 YFSETQ. The ends lost 5 bases at V and 7 bases at J; junction bases unmatched: 4. The CDR3 sequence is 13 residues long. This CDR3 is CASRGLARNEQFF. CDR3 coding DNA: TGCGCCAGCAGAGGACTAGCGAGGAATGAGCAGTTCTTC.

Only a few counts were recorded for this clonotype. The chain carries TRBV20-1 and TRBJ2-3; no clear D gene. This CDR3 comprises 14 residues. Per germline, CDR1 DFQATT and CDR2 SNEGSKA (reference sequence). V lost 6 bases and J 1 base, leaving 14 bases between the germline ends. In DNA form, the CDR3 reads TGCAGTGCCTTGGACCCTACGGGCACAGATACGCAGTATTTT. It translates to CSALDPTGTDTQYF.